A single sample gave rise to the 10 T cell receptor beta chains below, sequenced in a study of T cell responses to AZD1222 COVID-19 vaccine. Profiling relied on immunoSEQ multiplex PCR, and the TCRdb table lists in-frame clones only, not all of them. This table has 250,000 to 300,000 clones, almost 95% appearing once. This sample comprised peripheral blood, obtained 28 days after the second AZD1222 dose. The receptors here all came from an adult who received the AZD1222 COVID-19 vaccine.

CDR3 sequence: CASSLAGDRNYGYTF. The CDR3 nucleotides are TGTGCCAGCAGCTTAGCCGGGGACCGGAACTATGGCTACACCTTC. The genes are TRBV11-2 and TRBJ1-2; TRBD1 might be the D (5 bases). From germline, CDR1 is SGHAT and CDR2 FQNNGV. The CDR3 is made up of 15 amino acids. The V and J ends lost 1 base and 2 bases respectively, with 11 bases between them.

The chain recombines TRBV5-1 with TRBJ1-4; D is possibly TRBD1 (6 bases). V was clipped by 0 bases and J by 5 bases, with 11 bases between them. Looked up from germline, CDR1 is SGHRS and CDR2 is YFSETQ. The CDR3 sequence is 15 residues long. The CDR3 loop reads CASSLGGGLNEKLFF. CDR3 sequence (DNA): TGCGCCAGCAGCTTGGGAGGGGGATTGAATGAAAAACTGTTTTTT.

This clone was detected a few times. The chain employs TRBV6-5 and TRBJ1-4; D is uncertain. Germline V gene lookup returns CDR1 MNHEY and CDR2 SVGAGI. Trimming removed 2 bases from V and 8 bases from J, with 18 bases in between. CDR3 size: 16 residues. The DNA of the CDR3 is TGTGCCAGCAGTTACCTAAGGGTTGAATCAAACGAAAAACTGTTTTTT. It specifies CASSYLRVESNEKLFF.

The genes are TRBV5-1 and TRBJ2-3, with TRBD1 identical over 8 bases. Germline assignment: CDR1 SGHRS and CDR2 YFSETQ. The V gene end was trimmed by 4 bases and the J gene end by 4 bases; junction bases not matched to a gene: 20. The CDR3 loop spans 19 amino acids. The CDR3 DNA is TGCGCCAGCAGCACGACCGACAGGGGACGAGGGTTAGGCTCAGATACGCAGTATTTT. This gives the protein CASSTTDRGRGLGSDTQYF. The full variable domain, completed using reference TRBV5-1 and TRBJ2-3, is KAGVTQTPRYLIKTRGQQVTLSCSPISGHRSVSWYQQTPGQGLQFLFEYFSETQRNKGNFPGRFSGRQFSNSRSEMNVSTLELGDSALYLCASSTTDRGRGLGSDTQYFGPGTRLTVL.

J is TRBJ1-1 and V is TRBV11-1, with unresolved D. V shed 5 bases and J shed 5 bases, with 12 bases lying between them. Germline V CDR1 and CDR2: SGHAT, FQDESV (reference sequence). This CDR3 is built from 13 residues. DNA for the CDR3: TGTGCCAGCAGCCCCTACCGGGAGACTGAAGCTTTCTTT. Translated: CASSPYRETEAFF.

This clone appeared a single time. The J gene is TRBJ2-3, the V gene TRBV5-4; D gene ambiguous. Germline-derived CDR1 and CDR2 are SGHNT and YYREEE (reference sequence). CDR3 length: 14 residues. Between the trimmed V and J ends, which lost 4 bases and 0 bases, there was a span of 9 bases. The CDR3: CASSGAASTDTQYF. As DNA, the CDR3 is TGTGCCAGCAGCGGCGCCGCTAGCACAGATACGCAGTATTTT.

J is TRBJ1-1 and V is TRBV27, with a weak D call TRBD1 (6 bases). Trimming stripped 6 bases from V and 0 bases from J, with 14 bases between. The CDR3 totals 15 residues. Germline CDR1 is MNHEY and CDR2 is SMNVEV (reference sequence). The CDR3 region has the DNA TGTGCCAGCAGAATACAGGGTCGCGTGAACACTGAAGCTTTCTTT. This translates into CASRIQGRVNTEAFF.

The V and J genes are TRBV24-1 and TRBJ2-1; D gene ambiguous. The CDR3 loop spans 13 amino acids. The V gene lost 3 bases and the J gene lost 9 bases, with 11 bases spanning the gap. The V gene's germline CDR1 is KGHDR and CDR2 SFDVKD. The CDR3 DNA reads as TGTGCCACCAGTGATCCTCTAGTCAGTGAGCAGTTCTTC. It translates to CATSDPLVSEQFF.

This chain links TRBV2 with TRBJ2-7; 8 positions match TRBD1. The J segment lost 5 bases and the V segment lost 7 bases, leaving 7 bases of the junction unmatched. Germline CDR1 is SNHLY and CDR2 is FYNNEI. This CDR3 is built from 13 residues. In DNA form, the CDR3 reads TGTGCCAGCACTATACAGGGGGTCCACGAGCAGTACTTC. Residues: CASTIQGVHEQYF.

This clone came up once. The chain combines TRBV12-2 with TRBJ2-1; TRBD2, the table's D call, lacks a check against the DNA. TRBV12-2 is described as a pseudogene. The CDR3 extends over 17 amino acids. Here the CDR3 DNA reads TGTGCAAGTCGCTTAGGGCTGAGTGAGGGCGCCTACAATGAGCAGTTCTTC. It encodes CASRLGLSEGAYNEQFF.